This record looks at one TCR beta chain sequence and its context. Antigen: not known. These data come from a study of blood T cells in healthy people across ages. Per the germline V gene, CDR1 is KGHDR and CDR2 is SFDVKD. CDR3 length equals 13 residues. V was trimmed by 5 bases and J by 3 bases, leaving 10 bases between them. Study conclusions and caveats: Roughly linearly, TCR beta diversity per million T cells fell as age increased.

A J-beta primer mix and a sample-barcoded 5' primer were used in a second PCR of roughly 7 to 12 cycles. One entry per CDR3 protein results from TCRdb running MiXCR on the 5' RACE reads. The data hold just over 800,000 distinct CDR3 sequences, with 60% to 80% observed a single time. This chain joins TRBV24-1 and TRBJ2-7; D is possibly TRBD1 (6 bases). The TCR sequence derives from a man younger than 45 in good health. Sequencing was carried out using blood. CDR3 amino acids: CATSGNRDYEQYF. The CDR3 coding sequence is TGTGCCACCAGTGGGAACAGGGACTACGAGCAGTACTTC.